This TCR beta chain came from a study of CD8 T cells in ankylosing spondylitis. One entry per CDR3 protein, called by TCRdb with MiXCR from the 5' RACE reads. The data hold roughly 370,000 distinct CDR3 sequences, with approximately 20% observed a single time. This clonotype was detected only a few times. Its target is unknown. Study-wide findings and caveats: Some of these motif variants have turned up before, in reports on reactive arthritis synovial fluid and blood. Matched ankylosing spondylitis synovial fluid reportedly showed significant enrichment of disease-linked clones. Blood of patients with ankylosing spondylitis appeared to be characterized by a TCR beta motif of eight highly homologous variants.

The length of the CDR3 is 14 residues. Germline CDR1 is DFQATT and CDR2 is SNEGSKA (reference sequence). Trimming pared 3 bases from V and 1 base from J, leaving 11 bases between. Sequenced sample: blood, either unsorted or a sorted T cell fraction (not recorded which). This receptor was obtained from a male donor with ankylosing spondylitis. J is TRBJ2-3 and V is TRBV20-1; TRBD2 might be the D (5 bases). The CDR3 DNA sequence: TGCAGTGCTAGTAGAGGTAGCGGCACAGATACGCAGTATTTT. Amino acid sequence: CSASRGSGTDTQYF.